Sequencing of this T cell receptor (beta chain) was carried out in a study of tumor-infiltrating lymphocytes in primary liver carcinoma. Study-level background: The five patients, who were men and women, ranged in age from 30 to 69 years.

CDR1 and CDR2 (germline): ENHRY, SYGVKD. The ends were cut back, 5 bases at V and 3 bases at J, with 16 bases in the middle. The CDR3 totals 15 residues. The researchers obtained blood RNA from unsorted whole blood and also extracted germline DNA. Approximately 4 milliliters of peripheral blood were drawn preoperatively. Study results and limitations: Whereas tumor region pairs overlapped more, tumor-adjacent and tumor-blood pairs overlapped less.

Priming with a constant-region primer yielded TCR beta cDNA from 400 to 550 ng total RNA. Investigators got TCR beta libraries out of three nested multiplex PCR rounds, done with slightly modified ARM-PCR. Investigators reported that the first two PCR rounds, at 9 to 11 cycles each, used TRBV1-TRBV30 forward primers with a C-beta reverse primer. TCRdb reprocessed the multiplex PCR reads via MiXCR and lists one record per CDR3 protein. The table lists almost 200,000 distinct CDR3 sequences, less than 75% of them singletons, with 6% to 8.5% in the top ten. For this clonotype: Its cognate antigen is unknown.

The J gene is TRBJ1-2, the V gene TRBV10-3; no clear D. Material: peripheral blood. The receptor comes from a woman aged 55-69 years with primary liver carcinoma and hepatitis B virus infection. Here the CDR3 DNA reads TGTGCCATCAGTAACAAGATGTCTTCCCACTATGGCTACACCTTC. Translated: CAISNKMSSHYGYTF.